The 27 T cell receptor beta chains below were found in one sample sequenced in a study of blood T cell repertoires in COVID-19. Sequencing was performed with immunoSEQ multiplex PCR; in TCRdb, only in-frame clones are kept and a portion is missing. Here the sample spans about 81,000 clones, approximately 90% being singletons. The sample was peripheral blood. Receptors originate from a man in his 70s with active or convalescent COVID-19.

J is TRBJ1-1 and V is TRBV7-7; 10 nucleotides agree with TRBD1. Germline trimming cut 1 base from V and 0 bases from J; bases unmatched to any gene: 17. Germline V gene sequence: CDR1 SSHAT, CDR2 FNYEAQ (reference sequence). This CDR3 comprises 21 residues. In DNA, the CDR3 is TGTGCCAGCAGCTTAGTACGGTGGAGCCGGGGACAGGGGCGACTGAACACTGAAGCTTTCTTT. Translated: CASSLVRWSRGQGRLNTEAFF. Together with reference TRBV7-7 and TRBJ1-1, the CDR3 gives the full variable domain: GAGVSQSPRYKVTKRGQDVTLRCDPISSHATLYWYQQALGQGPEFLTYFNYEAQPDKSGLPSDRFSAERPEGSISTLTIQRTEQRDSAMYRCASSLVRWSRGQGRLNTEAFFGQGTRLTVV.

V and J are TRBV6-5 and TRBJ1-1, with D possibly matching TRBD1 (5 bases). CDR3 size: 14 residues. V dropped 1 base and J dropped 5 bases, with 11 bases sitting between them. Germline V gives CDR1 MNHEY, CDR2 SVGAGI. Written as DNA, the CDR3 is TGTGCCAGCAGTTACTTGGGGGGTGCAACTGAAGCTTTCTTT. Its protein is CASSYLGGATEAFF.

As DNA, the CDR3 is TGTGCCAGCAGCTCTAGCGGGGGGGCGGTAGAGACCCAGTACTTC. This encodes CASSSSGGAVETQYF. The chain employs TRBV7-9 and TRBJ2-5, with 12 bases matching TRBD2. CDR1 and CDR2 from the germline V gene are SEHNR and FQNEAQ (reference sequence). With V trimmed by 4 bases and J by 4 bases, 4 bases remained unmatched. The CDR3 length is 15 residues.

This chain uses TRBV2 with TRBJ2-5; D is perhaps TRBD1 (5 bases). CDR3 length: 14 residues. CDR1 and CDR2 (germline): SNHLY, FYNNEI. V gave up 2 bases and J gave up 2 bases, with 9 bases separating them. The CDR3 region has the DNA TGTGCCAGCAGTGAATGGGGCGAACAAGAGACCCAGTACTTC. Its translation is CASSEWGEQETQYF.

This clone was seen only once. At one end, the junction sequence differs from germline, possibly due to a read error. This chain joins TRBV4-2 and TRBJ1-2; 10 bases map to TRBD1. This CDR3 region has 15 residues. Germline V gene lookup returns CDR1 LGHNA and CDR2 YNFKEQ. In DNA, the CDR3 is TGTGCCAGCACCCAAGAAATAGACAGGGGGCTAGGCTACACCTTC. It encodes CASTQEIDRGLGYTF.

This clone came up a few times. The V gene is TRBV28, the J gene TRBJ1-6; D is undetermined. The CDR3 runs to 12 residues. Germline CDR1 MDHEN, CDR2 SYDVKM. Trimming cost V 2 bases and J 10 bases, with 6 bases left between them. CDR3 in amino acids: CASSLRGSPLHF. The CDR3 bases are TGTGCCAGCAGTTTACGCGGGTCACCCCTCCACTTT.

This rearrangement joins TRBV29-1 to TRBJ2-3; 7 bases fit TRBD1. V shed 4 bases, J shed 2 bases, and the junction held 6 bases outside the gene matches. Germline lookup yields CDR1 SQVTM and CDR2 ANQGSEA. CDR3 length equals 14 residues. The CDR3 DNA follows: TGCAGCGTTGCGACAGGGAGTTTCACAGATACGCAGTATTTT. It codes for CSVATGSFTDTQYF.

The chain joins TRBV5-1 to TRBJ1-4; D is unresolved. Germline loops: CDR1 SGHRS, CDR2 YFSETQ. V lost 0 bases and J lost 7, with 19 bases in between. The CDR3 loop spans 17 amino acids. CDR3 loop: CASSLGTSRRGGEKLFF. CDR3 DNA: TGCGCCAGCAGCTTGGGTACCAGTCGCCGAGGAGGTGAAAAACTGTTTTTT.

This clone was observed a few times. This chain joins TRBV7-9 and TRBJ2-1; weak D call: TRBD2 (5 bases). CDR1 SEHNR and CDR2 FQNEAQ come from the germline V gene (reference sequence). CDR3 size: 16 residues. Trimming left V 0 bases short and J 8 bases short, with 17 bases between. This CDR3 is CASSLALREGGDEQFF. The CDR3 bases are TGTGCCAGCAGCTTAGCGCTAAGGGAAGGAGGCGATGAGCAGTTCTTC.

The gene calls are TRBV19 and TRBJ2-3; 8 bases are shared with TRBD2. The junction had 6 bases not matched to a gene; V was cut back by 4 bases and J by 6 bases. The CDR3 is 14 residues long. The germline V gene has CDR1 LNHDA and CDR2 SQIVND (reference sequence). In nucleotides, the CDR3 is TGTGCCAGTAGTACCCCGGGACTAGATGATACGCAGTATTTT. Amino acids: CASSTPGLDDTQYF.

V and J are TRBV9 and TRBJ2-1; 7 nucleotides agree with TRBD2. The CDR3 has 15 residues. J was trimmed by 1 base and V by 5 bases; bases with no gene match: 6. Germline V lookup: CDR1 SGDLS, CDR2 YYNGEE. The CDR3 is CASSLGGGSYNEQFF. In nucleotides, the CDR3 is TGTGCCAGCAGTTTGGGGGGAGGGTCCTACAATGAGCAGTTCTTC. Supplemented by reference TRBV9 and TRBJ2-1, the full variable domain reads DSGVTQTPKHLITATGQRVTLRCSPRSGDLSVYWYQQSLDQGLQFLIQYYNGEERAKGNILERFSAQQFPDLHSELNLSSLELGDSALYFCASSLGGGSYNEQFFGPGTRLTVL.

The V call is TRBV18, the J call TRBJ1-5, with D possibly being TRBD1 (5 bases). Germline assignment: CDR1 KGHSH and CDR2 LQKENI. The V gene lost 3 bases and the J gene lost 7 bases, with 13 bases spanning the gap. The CDR3 contains 14 residues. The CDR3 bases are TGTGCCAGCTCACCGACGGGGGTTGAACAGCCCCAGCATTTT. Translating gives CASSPTGVEQPQHF.

This chain links TRBV4-2 with TRBJ1-2; D ambiguous. Trimming took 4 bases from V and 7 from J, leaving 7 bases between them. This CDR3 contains 11 residues. CDR1 LGHNA and CDR2 YNFKEQ come from the germline V gene. The CDR3 DNA follows: TGTGCCAGCAGCCCTCCCCCTGGCTACACCTTC. It codes for CASSPPPGYTF.

The chain has TRBV24-1 and TRBJ2-1, with 10 bases matching TRBD1. V shed 7 bases and J 7 bases; nucleotides not matched to a gene: 6. Per the germline V gene, CDR1 is KGHDR and CDR2 is SFDVKD. The CDR3 extends over 14 amino acids. This CDR3 reads CATSGTGEVNEQFF. The CDR3 region has the DNA TGTGCCACCAGCGGGACAGGGGAGGTTAATGAGCAGTTCTTC.

The rearrangement joins TRBV10-3 to TRBJ1-5, with D tentatively TRBD1 (6 bases). V was shortened by 0 bases and J by 5 bases, with 11 bases between the two germline ends. The CDR3 is 15 amino acids. The V gene's germline CDR1 is ENHRY and CDR2 SYGVKD. The CDR3 loop is CAISESQGQDQPQHF. CDR3 DNA sequence: TGTGCCATCAGTGAGTCCCAGGGGCAGGATCAGCCCCAGCATTTT.

DNA for the CDR3: TGTGCCAGCAGCGTAGAGGGGATTCCCACCGGGGAGCTGTTTTTT. Its protein is CASSVEGIPTGELFF. V gene TRBV9 combines with J gene TRBJ2-2; perhaps TRBD1 as D (5 bases). The V gene lost 0 bases and the J gene lost 4 bases, with 10 bases spanning the gap. The CDR3 has 15 residues. Germline V lookup: CDR1 SGDLS, CDR2 YYNGEE.

The chain employs TRBV4-1 and TRBJ1-2; the match to TRBD1 covers 8 bases. The CDR3 length is 15 residues. V lost 6 bases and J lost 1; bases outside the gene matches: 7. Germline values: CDR1 MGHRA, CDR2 YSYEKL. The CDR3 DNA reads as TGCGCCAGCAGGCACGACAGGGGAGTTAACTATGGCTACACCTTC. The encoded protein is CASRHDRGVNYGYTF.

The chain carries TRBV7-9 and TRBJ2-1, with 11 bases lining up with TRBD2. V lost 5 bases to trimming and J lost 5 bases; unmatched junction nucleotides: 5. CDR1 is SEHNR and CDR2 is FQNEAQ in the germline V gene (reference sequence). The CDR3 totals 15 residues. The CDR3 is CASSVRLAGNNEQFF. The CDR3 bases are TGTGCCAGCAGCGTCCGACTAGCGGGGAACAATGAGCAGTTCTTC.

The genes are TRBV4-3 and TRBJ1-2; D is unclear. This CDR3 has 15 amino acids. V shed 0 bases and J shed 4 bases, with 12 bases lying between them. In germline, CDR1 is LGHNA, CDR2 YSLEER. The DNA of the CDR3 is TGCGCCAGCAGCCAAGATCGGGGATTGGGCTATGGCTACACCTTC. Translating gives CASSQDRGLGYGYTF.

This clone has only one observation. This chain uses TRBV11-2 with TRBJ2-3; 9 bases agree with TRBD1. The CDR3 is 15 amino acids. In germline, CDR1 is SGHAT, CDR2 FQNNGV. Trimming cost V 6 bases and J 2 bases; bases outside gene matches: 6. The CDR3 region is CASRTYRGPTDTQYF. CDR3 DNA sequence: TGTGCCAGCAGAACATACAGGGGGCCCACAGATACGCAGTATTTT.

The chain links TRBV7-2 to TRBJ2-5; D is perhaps TRBD2 (6 bases). CDR1 is SGHTA and CDR2 is FQGNSA in the germline V gene. The CDR3 covers 14 residues. V gave up 5 bases and J gave up 7 bases, with 17 bases separating them. In DNA form, the CDR3 reads TGTGCCAGCAGCGTGACTAGTTTGGGTGGGACCCAGTACTTC. This translates into CASSVTSLGGTQYF.

The chain has TRBV6-5 and TRBJ1-4; the D gene is possibly TRBD1 (5 bases). Germline V gene sequence: CDR1 MNHEY, CDR2 SVGAGI. V shed 6 bases and J shed 8 bases, with 10 bases lying between them. CDR3 length equals 12 residues. In nucleotides, the CDR3 is TGTGCCAGCAGCCGCGGGGGGGAAAAACTGTTTTTT. Translating gives CASSRGGEKLFF.

Only one count was recorded for this clone. This chain links TRBV5-1 with TRBJ2-2; possibly TRBD2 for D (7 bases). This CDR3 has 14 residues. The germline V gene has CDR1 SGHRS and CDR2 YFSETQ. Between the trimmed V and J ends, which lost 3 bases and 7 bases, there was a span of 13 bases. Here the CDR3 reads CASSSGGQVGELFF. DNA of the CDR3: TGCGCCAGCAGCTCCGGGGGGCAGGTCGGGGAGCTGTTTTTT.

The chain's CDR3 is CASNRREETQYF. Written as DNA, the CDR3 is TGTGCCAGCAACCGCCGGGAAGAGACCCAGTACTTC. This rearrangement joins TRBV5-5 to TRBJ2-5; unclear D gene. CDR3 length: 12 residues. Germline V gene lookup returns CDR1 SGHKS and CDR2 YYEKEE (reference sequence). Trimming stripped 6 bases from V and 3 bases from J, with 9 bases between. The whole variable domain, filled in from reference TRBV5-5 and TRBJ2-5, reads DAGVTQSPTHLIKTRGQQVTLRCSPISGHKSVSWYQQVLGQGPQFIFQYYEKEERGRGNFPDRFSARQFPNYSSELNVNALLLGDSALYLCASNRREETQYFGPGTRLLVL.

This rearrangement joins TRBV24-1 to TRBJ2-1; weak D call: TRBD2 (6 bases). CDR1 is KGHDR and CDR2 is SFDVKD in the germline V gene. Trimming cost V 5 bases and J 6 bases, with 13 bases left between them. This CDR3 contains 14 residues. The DNA of the CDR3 is TGTGCCACCAGTGGGGACTCCTTTGCCAATGAGCAGTTCTTC. Its translation is CATSGDSFANEQFF.

This clone showed up just once. The CDR3 region has the DNA TGTGCCAGCAGCCGACACCCCAACCTAGCGGGGGGCCCTTACGAGCAGTACTTC. Its translation is CASSRHPNLAGGPYEQYF. This rearrangement joins TRBV6-2 or TRBV6-3 to TRBJ2-7; TRBD2 matches 11 bases. The CDR3 covers 18 residues. V was pared by 6 bases and J by 4 bases, with 17 bases of the junction left unmatched. The germline V gene encodes CDR1 MNHEY and CDR2 SVGEGT.

The CDR3 sequence: CASSQDRRQASGYTF. As DNA, the CDR3 is TGCGCCAGCAGCCAAGATCGGAGGCAGGCAAGCGGCTACACCTTC. The V and J genes are TRBV4-3 and TRBJ1-2, with D unresolved. This CDR3 has 15 residues. V gave up 0 bases and J gave up 8 bases, with 16 bases separating them. Germline V CDR1 and CDR2: LGHNA, YSLEER.